A selection of T cell receptor beta chains follows, all from one sample in a study of identical twins. Using its own MiXCR run on the 5' RACE reads, TCRdb lists one record per CDR3 protein. The sample has nearly 200,000 distinct CDR3 sequences; more than 15% are singletons. In addition, the sample was reused for a study of T cells expressing NK-cell markers.

Sequences were obtained from CD8+ T cells sorted from blood. The source of these receptors is a woman younger than 30 in good health. Both conserved end residues are part of each CDR3. D genes are given only for firm matches. Size values are once, few and many counts, or a class for expanded clones, and some rows have none.

CDR3aa: CASRDRGHEQFF; CDR3nt: TGCGCCAGCCGGGACAGGGGCCATGAGCAGTTCTTC; abundance: many; d_gene: TRBD1; j_gene: TRBJ2-1; v_gene: TRBV5-1
CDR3aa: CASSGRLAGVQYF; CDR3nt: TGTGCCAGCAGCGGGAGACTAGCGGGGGTGCAGTATTTT; abundance: few; d_gene: TRBD2; j_gene: TRBJ2-3; v_gene: TRBV9
CDR3aa: CASSLSRTGINTGELFF; CDR3nt: TGTGCCAGCAGCTTGTCACGGACAGGGATTAACACCGGGGAGCTGTTTTTT; abundance: few; d_gene: TRBD1; j_gene: TRBJ2-2; v_gene: TRBV2
CDR3aa: CASSFPGDAEKQETQYF; CDR3nt: TGTGCCAGCAGCTTCCCAGGGGACGCCGAAAAACAAGAGACCCAGTACTTC; abundance: few; d_gene: NA; j_gene: TRBJ2-5; v_gene: TRBV7-8
CDR3aa: CASSSMTGSNEKLFF; CDR3nt: TGTGCCAGCAGCTCAATGACAGGGTCCAACGAAAAACTGTTTTTT; abundance: NA; d_gene: TRBD1; j_gene: TRBJ1-4; v_gene: TRBV27
CDR3aa: CASTTTGAETQYF; CDR3nt: TGTGCCAGCACAACCACGGGTGCCGAGACCCAGTACTTC; abundance: few; d_gene: NA; j_gene: TRBJ2-5; v_gene: TRBV12-3/TRBV12-4
CDR3aa: CASSFGMWQGETQYF; CDR3nt: TGTGCCAGCAGTTTTGGGATGTGGCAGGGGGAGACCCAGTACTTC; abundance: few; d_gene: NA; j_gene: TRBJ2-5; v_gene: TRBV12-3/TRBV12-4
CDR3aa: CASSPNSVGQYF; CDR3nt: TGTGCCAGCAGCCCGAATTCGGTAGGGCAGTATTTT; abundance: few; d_gene: NA; j_gene: TRBJ2-3; v_gene: TRBV7-8
CDR3aa: CASNRGVVNEQFF; CDR3nt: TGTGCCAGCAACCGAGGGGTGGTCAATGAGCAGTTCTTC; abundance: few; d_gene: NA; j_gene: TRBJ2-1; v_gene: TRBV7-9
CDR3aa: CASSPTVADEKLFF; CDR3nt: TGTGCCAGCAGCCCTACGGTGGCGGATGAAAAACTGTTTTTT; abundance: NA; d_gene: NA; j_gene: TRBJ1-4; v_gene: TRBV7-2
CDR3aa: CASSALQGGNEQFF; CDR3nt: TGTGCCAGCAGCGCCTTACAGGGCGGTAATGAGCAGTTCTTC; abundance: NA; d_gene: NA; j_gene: TRBJ2-1; v_gene: TRBV7-8